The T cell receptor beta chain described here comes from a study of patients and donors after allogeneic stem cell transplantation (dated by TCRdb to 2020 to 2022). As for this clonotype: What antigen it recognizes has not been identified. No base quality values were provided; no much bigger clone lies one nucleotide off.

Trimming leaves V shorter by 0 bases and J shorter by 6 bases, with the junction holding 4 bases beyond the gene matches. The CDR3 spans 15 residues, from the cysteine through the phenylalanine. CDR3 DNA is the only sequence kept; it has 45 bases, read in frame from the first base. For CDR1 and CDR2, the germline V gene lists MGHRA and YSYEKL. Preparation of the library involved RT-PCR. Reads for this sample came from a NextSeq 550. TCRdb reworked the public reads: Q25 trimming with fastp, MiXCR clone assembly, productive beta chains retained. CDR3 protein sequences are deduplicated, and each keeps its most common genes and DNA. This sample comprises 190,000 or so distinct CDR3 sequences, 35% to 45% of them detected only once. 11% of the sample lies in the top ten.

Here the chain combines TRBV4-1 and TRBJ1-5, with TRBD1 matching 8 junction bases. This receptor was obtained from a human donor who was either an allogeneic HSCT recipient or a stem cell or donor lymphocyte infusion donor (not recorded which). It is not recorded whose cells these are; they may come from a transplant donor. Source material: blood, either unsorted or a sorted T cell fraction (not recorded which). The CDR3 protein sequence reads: CASSQDVQGGQPQHF. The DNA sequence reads TGCGCCAGCAGCCAAGATGTACAGGGGGGTCAGCCCCAGCATTTT.